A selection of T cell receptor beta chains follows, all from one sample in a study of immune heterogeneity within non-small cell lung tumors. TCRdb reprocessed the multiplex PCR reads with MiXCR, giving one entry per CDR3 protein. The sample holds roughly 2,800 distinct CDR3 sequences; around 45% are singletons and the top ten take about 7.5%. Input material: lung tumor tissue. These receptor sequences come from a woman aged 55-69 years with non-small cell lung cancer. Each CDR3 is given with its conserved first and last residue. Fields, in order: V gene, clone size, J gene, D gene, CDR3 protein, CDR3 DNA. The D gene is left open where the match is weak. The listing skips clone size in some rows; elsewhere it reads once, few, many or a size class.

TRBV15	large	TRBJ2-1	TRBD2	CATSRDGGLVYNEQFF	TGTGCCACCAGCAGAGATGGGGGACTAGTGTACAATGAGCAGTTCTTC
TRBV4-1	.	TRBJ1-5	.	CASSQDWDQPQHF	TGCGCCAGCAGCCAAGACTGGGATCAGCCCCAGCATTTT
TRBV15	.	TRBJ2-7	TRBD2	CATSRLAGAYEQYF	TGTGCCACCAGCAGACTAGCGGGAGCCTACGAGCAGTACTTC
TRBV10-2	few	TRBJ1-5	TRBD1	CASSESDRGTDQPQHF	TGCGCCAGCAGTGAGTCGGACAGGGGGACGGATCAGCCCCAGCATTTT
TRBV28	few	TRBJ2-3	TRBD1	CASSFGQGGTDTQYF	TGTGCCAGCAGTTTCGGACAGGGAGGCACAGATACGCAGTATTTT
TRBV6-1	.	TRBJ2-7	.	CASSPFKEQYF	TGTGCCAGCAGCCCATTCAAGGAGCAGTACTTC
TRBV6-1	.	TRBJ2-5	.	CASSERGRGIQETQYF	TGTGCCAGCAGTGAAAGGGGCAGGGGAATCCAAGAGACCCAGTACTTC
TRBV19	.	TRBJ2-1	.	CASSIELEGNEQFF	TGTGCCAGTAGTATAGAACTAGAGGGCAATGAGCAGTTCTTC
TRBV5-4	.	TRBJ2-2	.	CASSSDGGGTGELFF	TGTGCCAGCAGCTCGGATGGGGGAGGCACCGGGGAGCTGTTTTTT
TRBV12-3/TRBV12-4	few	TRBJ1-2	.	CASSWGSGPYGYTF	TGTGCCAGCAGTTGGGGCTCGGGGCCCTATGGCTACACCTTC
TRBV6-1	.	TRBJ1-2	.	CASRWDTSYGYTF	TGTGCCAGCAGGTGGGACACGAGCTATGGCTACACCTTC
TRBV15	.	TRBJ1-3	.	CATSRDPPSSGNTIYF	TGTGCCACCAGCAGAGACCCCCCAAGCTCTGGAAACACCATATATTTT
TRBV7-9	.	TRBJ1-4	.	CASSSVVGTPNEKLFF	TGTGCCAGCAGCTCGGTAGTGGGGACACCTAATGAAAAACTGTTTTTT
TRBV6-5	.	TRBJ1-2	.	CASSYSQTAYGYTF	TGTGCCAGCAGTTACTCGCAGACAGCCTATGGCTACACCTTC
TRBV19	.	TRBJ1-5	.	CASRSDSSNQPQHF	TGTGCCAGTAGGTCGGACAGCAGCAATCAGCCCCAGCATTTT
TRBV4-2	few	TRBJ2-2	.	CASSQEPKVPGELFF	TGTGCCAGCAGCCAAGAGCCCAAGGTCCCCGGGGAGCTGTTTTTT
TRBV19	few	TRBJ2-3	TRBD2	CASRRLAGGFTDTQYF	TGTGCCAGTAGAAGACTAGCGGGAGGTTTCACAGATACGCAGTATTTT
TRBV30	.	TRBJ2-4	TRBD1	CAWSAPGQGSLDKNIQYF	TGTGCCTGGAGTGCCCCGGGACAGGGGAGTCTAGACAAAAACATTCAGTACTTC
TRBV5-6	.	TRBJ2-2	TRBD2	CASSRRLAGVEGELFF	TGTGCCAGCAGCCGCCGACTAGCGGGGGTCGAGGGGGAGCTGTTTTTT
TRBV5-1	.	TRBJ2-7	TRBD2	CASSPGGGAGTPYEQYF	TGCGCCAGCAGCCCGGGAGGGGGGGCGGGTACCCCCTACGAGCAGTACTTC
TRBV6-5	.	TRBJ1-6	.	CASSYSTGNSPLHF	TGTGCCAGCAGTTACTCTACAGGGAATTCACCCCTCCACTTT
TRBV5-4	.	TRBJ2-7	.	CASSLLGGWGAPSSYEQYF	TGTGCCAGCAGCTTATTAGGGGGGTGGGGGGCGCCTAGCTCCTACGAGCAGTACTTC
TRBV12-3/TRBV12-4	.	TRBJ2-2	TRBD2	CASSSGLAGGSGRELFF	TGTGCCAGCAGTAGCGGACTAGCGGGAGGGTCTGGAAGGGAGCTGTTTTTT
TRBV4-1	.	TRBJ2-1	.	CASSQVGGTYEQFF	TGCGCCAGCAGCCAAGTTGGGGGGACCTATGAGCAGTTCTTC
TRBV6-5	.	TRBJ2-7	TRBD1	CASSYLVTGGHEQYF	TGTGCCAGCAGTTACCTAGTAACAGGGGGCCACGAGCAGTACTTC
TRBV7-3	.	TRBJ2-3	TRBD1	CASSFGRGLDTQYF	TGTGCCAGCAGCTTCGGCAGGGGGCTGGATACGCAGTATTTT
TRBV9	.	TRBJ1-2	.	CASSPSPGTILFGYTF	TGTGCCAGCAGCCCAAGCCCCGGGACCATCCTCTTTGGCTACACCTTC
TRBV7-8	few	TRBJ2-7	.	CASSLMPRGGEQYF	TGTGCCAGCAGCCTCATGCCGAGGGGCGGCGAGCAGTACTTC
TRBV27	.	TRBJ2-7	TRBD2	CASSLSTSGVTYEQYF	TGTGCCAGCAGTTTATCGACTAGCGGCGTTACCTACGAGCAGTACTTC
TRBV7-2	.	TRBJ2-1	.	CASSFGSTDNEQFF	TGTGCCAGCAGCTTCGGCTCCACAGACAATGAGCAGTTCTTC
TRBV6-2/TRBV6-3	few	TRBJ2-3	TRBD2	CASSSNPRSGRTDTQYF	TGTGCCAGCAGTTCAAACCCACGTAGCGGGAGGACAGATACGCAGTATTTT
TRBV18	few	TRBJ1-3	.	CASSRDRNTIYF	TGTGCCAGCTCAAGGGACAGAAACACCATATATTTT
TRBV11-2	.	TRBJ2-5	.	CASSPDPRDTQYF	TGTGCCAGCAGCCCGGACCCGCGGGATACCCAGTACTTC
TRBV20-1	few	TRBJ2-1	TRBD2	CSASGRASYNEQFF	TGCAGTGCTAGCGGGAGGGCCTCCTACAATGAGCAGTTCTTC
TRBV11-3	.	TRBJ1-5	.	CASSRTDDQPQHF	TGTGCCAGCAGCAGGACGGATGATCAGCCCCAGCATTTT
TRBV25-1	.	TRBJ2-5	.	CASSSTWETQYF	TGTGCCAGCAGTTCCACCTGGGAGACCCAGTACTTC
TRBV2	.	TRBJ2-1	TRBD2	CASTPPGGRANNEQFF	TGTGCCAGCACCCCACCTGGAGGGAGGGCCAACAATGAGCAGTTCTTC
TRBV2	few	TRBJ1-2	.	CATRDFYGYTF	TGTGCCACCCGGGACTTCTATGGCTACACCTTC
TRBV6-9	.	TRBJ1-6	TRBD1	CASSYQQGAGSPLHF	TGTGCCAGCAGTTACCAGCAGGGGGCTGGGTCACCCCTCCACTTT
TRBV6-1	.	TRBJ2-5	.	CASSRLSGYQETQYF	TGTGCCAGCAGCCGTCTGAGCGGATACCAAGAGACCCAGTACTTC
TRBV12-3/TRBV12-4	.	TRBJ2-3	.	CASSLRGSTDTQYF	TGTGCCAGCAGTTTGAGAGGGAGCACAGATACGCAGTATTTT
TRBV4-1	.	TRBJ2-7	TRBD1	CASSWDRGEQYF	TGCGCCAGCAGCTGGGACAGGGGCGAGCAGTACTTC
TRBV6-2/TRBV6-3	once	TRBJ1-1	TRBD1	CASTGTGEWAINTEAFF	TGTGCCAGCACCGGGACAGGGGAGTGGGCCATAAACACTGAAGCTTTCTTT
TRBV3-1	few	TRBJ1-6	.	CASSQGLAQGGSPLHF	TGTGCCAGCAGCCAAGGTCTGGCGCAGGGAGGTTCACCCCTCCACTTT
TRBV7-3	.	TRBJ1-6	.	CASSLTGQDSPLHF	TGTGCCAGCAGCTTAACTGGGCAAGATTCACCCCTCCACTTT
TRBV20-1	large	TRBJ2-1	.	CSAPRDTNGHNEQFF	TGCAGTGCTCCCCGGGACACTAACGGACACAATGAGCAGTTCTTC
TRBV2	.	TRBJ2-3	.	CASSSDSPKGTDTQYF	TGTGCCAGCAGCTCAGACTCCCCGAAGGGCACAGATACGCAGTATTTT
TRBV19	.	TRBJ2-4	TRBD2	CASSMVGAGGLIQYF	TGTGCCAGTAGTATGGTAGGCGCGGGGGGTCTCATTCAGTACTTC
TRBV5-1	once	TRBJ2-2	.	CASSLSGKTNTGELFF	TGCGCCAGCAGCTTGAGTGGGAAGACGAACACCGGGGAGCTGTTTTTT
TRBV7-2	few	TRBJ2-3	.	CASSLLGGDSTDTQYF	TGTGCCAGCAGCCTTCTTGGGGGAGACAGCACAGATACGCAGTATTTT
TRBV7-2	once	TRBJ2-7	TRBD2	CASSRLAGGLYEQYF	TGTGCCAGCAGTCGACTAGCGGGAGGCCTCTACGAGCAGTACTTC
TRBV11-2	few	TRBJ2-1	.	CASSRGASIYNEQFF	TGTGCCAGCAGCCGAGGGGCTAGTATCTACAATGAGCAGTTCTTC
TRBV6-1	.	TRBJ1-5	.	CASSEGHSNQPQHF	TGTGCCAGCAGTGAAGGACATAGCAATCAGCCCCAGCATTTT
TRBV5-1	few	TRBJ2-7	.	CASSLGRTDSYEQYF	TGCGCCAGCAGCTTGGGTAGGACGGACTCCTACGAGCAGTACTTC
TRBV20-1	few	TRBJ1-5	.	CSARDSSAQWVGQPQHF	TGCAGTGCTAGAGATAGCTCGGCGCAATGGGTAGGACAGCCCCAGCATTTT
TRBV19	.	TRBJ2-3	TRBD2	CASRGFGEGLQYF	TGTGCCAGTAGGGGATTCGGGGAGGGACTACAGTATTTT
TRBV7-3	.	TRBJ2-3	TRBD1	CASSPLAGTENDTQYF	TGTGCCAGCAGCCCTCTTGCCGGGACAGAGAACGATACGCAGTATTTT
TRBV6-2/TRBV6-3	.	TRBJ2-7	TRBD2	CASSYLAGDEQYF	TGTGCCAGCAGTTACTTAGCGGGAGACGAGCAGTACTTC
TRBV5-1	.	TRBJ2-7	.	CASSLAGGGGYNEQYF	TGCGCCAGCAGCTTGGCCGGAGGGGGAGGGTACAACGAGCAGTACTTC